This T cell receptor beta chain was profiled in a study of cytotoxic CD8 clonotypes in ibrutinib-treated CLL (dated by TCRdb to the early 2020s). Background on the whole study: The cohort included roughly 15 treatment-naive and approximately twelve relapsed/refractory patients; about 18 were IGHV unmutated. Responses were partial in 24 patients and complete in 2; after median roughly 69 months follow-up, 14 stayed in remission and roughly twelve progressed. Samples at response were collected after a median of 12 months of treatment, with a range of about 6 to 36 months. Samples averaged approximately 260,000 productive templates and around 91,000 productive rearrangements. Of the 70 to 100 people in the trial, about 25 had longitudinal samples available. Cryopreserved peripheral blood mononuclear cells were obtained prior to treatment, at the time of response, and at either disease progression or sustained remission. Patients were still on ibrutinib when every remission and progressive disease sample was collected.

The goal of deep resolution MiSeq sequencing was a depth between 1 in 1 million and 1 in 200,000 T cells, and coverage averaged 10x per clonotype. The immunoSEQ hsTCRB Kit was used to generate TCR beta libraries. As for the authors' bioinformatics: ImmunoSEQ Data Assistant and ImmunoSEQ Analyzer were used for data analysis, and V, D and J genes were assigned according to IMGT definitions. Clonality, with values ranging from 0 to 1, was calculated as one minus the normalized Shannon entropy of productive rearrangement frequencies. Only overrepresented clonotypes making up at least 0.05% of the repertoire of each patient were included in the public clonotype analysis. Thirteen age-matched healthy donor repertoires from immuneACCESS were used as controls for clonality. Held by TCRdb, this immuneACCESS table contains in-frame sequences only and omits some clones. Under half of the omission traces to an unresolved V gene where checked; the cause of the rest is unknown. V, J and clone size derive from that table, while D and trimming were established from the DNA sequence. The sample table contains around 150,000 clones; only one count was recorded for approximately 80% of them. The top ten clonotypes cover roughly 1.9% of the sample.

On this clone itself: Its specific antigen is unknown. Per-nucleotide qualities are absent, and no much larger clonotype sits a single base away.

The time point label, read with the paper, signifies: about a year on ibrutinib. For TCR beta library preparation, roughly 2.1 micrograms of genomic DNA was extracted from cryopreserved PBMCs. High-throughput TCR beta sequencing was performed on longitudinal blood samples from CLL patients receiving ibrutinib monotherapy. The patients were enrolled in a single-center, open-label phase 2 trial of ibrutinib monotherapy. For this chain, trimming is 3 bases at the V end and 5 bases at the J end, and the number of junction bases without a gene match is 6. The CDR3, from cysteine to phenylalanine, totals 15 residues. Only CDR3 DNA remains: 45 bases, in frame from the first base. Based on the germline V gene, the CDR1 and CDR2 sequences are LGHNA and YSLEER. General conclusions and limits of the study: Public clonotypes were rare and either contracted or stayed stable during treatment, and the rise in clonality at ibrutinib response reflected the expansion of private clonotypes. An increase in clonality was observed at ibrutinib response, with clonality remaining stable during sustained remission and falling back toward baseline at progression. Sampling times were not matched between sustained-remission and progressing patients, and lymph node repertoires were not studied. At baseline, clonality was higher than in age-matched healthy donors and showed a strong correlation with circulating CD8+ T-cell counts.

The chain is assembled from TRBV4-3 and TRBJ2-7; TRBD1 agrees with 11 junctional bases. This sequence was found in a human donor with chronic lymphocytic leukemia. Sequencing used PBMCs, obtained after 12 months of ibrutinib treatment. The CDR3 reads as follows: CASSQVGQGDNEQYF. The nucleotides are TGCGCCAGCAGCCAGGTGGGACAGGGGGACAACGAGCAGTACTTC.